This T cell receptor (beta chain) was recovered during a study of CD8+ T cells in alopecia areata. Only a few counts were recorded for this clone. RNA extraction and reverse transcription yielded cDNA as sequencing template. Only in-frame clones appear in the TCRdb table, and some are missing; sequencing was by immunoSEQ multiplex PCR. The sample includes roughly 98,000 clones, roughly two thirds seen only once; the top ten take around 16%. Germline CDR1 MGHRA, CDR2 YSYEKL. V lost 0 bases and J lost 4; bases outside the gene matches: 8. The CDR3 runs to 16 residues. Specified treatment: oral pan-JAK inhibitor, 5-10 mg twice daily.

This sequence joins TRBV4-1 and TRBJ1-2, with TRBD1 matching 7 bases. The sequence was obtained from a human donor with alopecia areata. Sequences were derived from CD8+ T cells sorted from blood, sampled at week 4, from a patient treated with tofacitinib. The CDR3, as DNA: TGCGCCAGCAGCCAAGATTTCGACAGGGACGGCTATGGCTACACCTTC. This sequence encodes CASSQDFDRDGYGYTF.